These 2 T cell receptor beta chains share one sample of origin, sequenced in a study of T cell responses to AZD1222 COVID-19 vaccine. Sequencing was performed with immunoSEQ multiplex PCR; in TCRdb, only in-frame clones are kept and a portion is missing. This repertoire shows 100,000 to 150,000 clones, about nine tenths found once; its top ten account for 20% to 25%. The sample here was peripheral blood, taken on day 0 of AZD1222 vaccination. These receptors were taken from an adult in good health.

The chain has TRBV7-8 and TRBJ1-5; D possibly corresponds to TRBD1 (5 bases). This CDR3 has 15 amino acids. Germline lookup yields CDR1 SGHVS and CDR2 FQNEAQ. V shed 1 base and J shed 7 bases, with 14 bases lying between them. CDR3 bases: TGTGCCAGCAGCTTAGAGGGGAGTTGGGGCCAGCCCCAGCATTTT. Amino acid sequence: CASSLEGSWGQPQHF.

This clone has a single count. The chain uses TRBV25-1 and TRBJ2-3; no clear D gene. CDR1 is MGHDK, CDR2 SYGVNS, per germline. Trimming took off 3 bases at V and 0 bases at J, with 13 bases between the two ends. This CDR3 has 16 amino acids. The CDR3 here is CASSEGSVASTDTQYF. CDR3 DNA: TGTGCCAGCAGTGAGGGAAGTGTAGCCAGCACAGATACGCAGTATTTT. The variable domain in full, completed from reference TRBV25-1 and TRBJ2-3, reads EADIYQTPRYLVIGTGKKITLECSQTMGHDKMYWYQQDPGMELHLIHYSYGVNSTEKGDLSSESTVSRIRTEHFPLTLESARPSHTSQYLCASSEGSVASTDTQYFGPGTRLTVL.